This TCR beta chain was captured in a study of T cell responses to AZD1222 COVID-19 vaccine. Notes on the study in general: Sampled repertoires all dated from after the peak T cell response.

Trimming took 0 bases from V and 1 from J, leaving 7 bases between them. The length of the CDR3 is 15 residues. Germline V CDR1 and CDR2: SGHRS, YFSETQ. About this clone itself: Its antigen is unknown.

Produced via immunoSEQ multiplex PCR; TCRdb's table is partial and in-frame only. The sample contains more than 120,000 clones, 86% of which appear only once. V and J are TRBV5-1 and TRBJ2-2; either TRBD1 or TRBD2 may fit D (5 bases each). The material sequenced was peripheral blood, taken 28 days after the second AZD1222 dose. The clonotype was recovered from an adult who received the AZD1222 COVID-19 vaccine. In nucleotides, the CDR3 is TGCGCCAGCAGCTTGGCGGGGCAGAACACCGGGGAGCTGTTTTTT. This encodes CASSLAGQNTGELFF.